These 27 T cell receptor beta chains were sequenced from one sample in a study of blood T cell repertoires in COVID-19. TCRdb's table, derived via immunoSEQ multiplex PCR, lists solely in-frame clones and lacks some. The table includes 200,000 to 300,000 clones, about 85% detected once. The sequenced sample consisted of peripheral blood. The source is a man under 40 who had recovered from COVID-19.

The chain employs TRBV18 and TRBJ1-3; D not resolved. The CDR3 sequence is 15 residues long. Germline V gene data show CDR1 as KGHSH and CDR2 as LQKENI. The V gene lost 2 bases and the J gene lost 10 bases, with 18 bases spanning the gap. The CDR3 nucleotides read TGTGCCAGCTCACCAGTCCAGAAGTCGGTCGGGACCATATATTTT. Its protein is CASSPVQKSVGTIYF.

This chain joins TRBV27 and TRBJ2-3; TRBD1 matches at 9 bases. The junction had 13 bases not matched to a gene; V was cut back by 5 bases and J by 4 bases. This CDR3 is built from 17 residues. Germline values: CDR1 MNHEY, CDR2 SMNVEV (reference sequence). This chain's CDR3 is CASSHRGQGLAADTQYF. In DNA form, the CDR3 reads TGTGCCAGCAGTCACCGAGGACAGGGGCTCGCGGCAGATACGCAGTATTTT.

V gene TRBV12-3 or TRBV12-4 combines with J gene TRBJ1-5; 8 positions agree with TRBD1. CDR3 length equals 13 residues. The V gene end was trimmed by 10 bases and the J gene end by 3 bases; junction bases not matched to a gene: 5. The CDR3 loop reads CAIGQGDNQPQHF. The CDR3, as DNA: TGTGCCATTGGACAGGGCGACAATCAGCCCCAGCATTTT.

The chain couples TRBV19 to TRBJ2-3; 7 positions agree with TRBD1. Looked up from germline, CDR1 is LNHDA and CDR2 is SQIVND (reference sequence). CDR3 length equals 15 residues. J gave up 0 bases and V 9 bases, and 9 bases lay outside the gene matches. CDR3 bases: TGTGCCAGCTTAACAGGGGCAGGTAGCACAGATACGCAGTATTTT. It yields the protein CASLTGAGSTDTQYF.

The chain employs TRBV2 and TRBJ2-7; 7 bases fit TRBD2. Germline V lookup: CDR1 SNHLY, CDR2 FYNNEI. V lost 2 bases to trimming and J lost 7 bases; unmatched junction nucleotides: 5. This CDR3 region has 13 residues. The CDR3 DNA reads as TGTGCCAGCAGTGAATGGAGGGAGGGGGAGCAGTACGTC. Residues: CASSEWREGEQYV.

V usage is TRBV5-4 and J usage is TRBJ1-2; tentatively, D is TRBD1 (6 bases). This CDR3 is built from 13 residues. Germline CDR1 is SGHNT and CDR2 is YYREEE (reference sequence). V lost 2 bases and J lost 7, with 12 bases in between. The DNA of the CDR3 is TGTGCCAGCAGCTTCTATACAGGGCCTGGCTACACCTTC. Translating it yields CASSFYTGPGYTF. Full variable domain (missing parts from reference TRBV5-4 and TRBJ1-2): ETGVTQSPTHLIKTRGQQVTLRCSSQSGHNTVSWYQQALGQGPQFIFQYYREEENGRGNFPPRFSGLQFPNYSSELNVNALELDDSALYLCASSFYTGPGYTFGSGTRLTVV.

The chain uses TRBV10-2 and TRBJ2-7, with 7 bases lining up with TRBD2. The germline V gene encodes CDR1 WSHSY and CDR2 SAAADI. Trimming cost V 4 bases and J 2 bases; bases outside gene matches: 5. This CDR3 spans 14 amino acids. The CDR3 spells CASSALGGTYEQYF. CDR3 nucleotide sequence: TGCGCCAGCAGTGCATTGGGGGGGACCTACGAGCAGTACTTC.

This clone was observed once. The chain couples TRBV6-5 to TRBJ1-6, with TRBD1 matching 7 bases. The V segment lost 6 bases and the J segment 6 bases; nucleotides outside the gene matches: 8. The CDR3 spans 15 residues. Per the germline V gene, CDR1 is MNHEY and CDR2 is SVGAGI. This CDR3 reads CASSNSGQPNSPLHF. The DNA for the CDR3 is TGTGCCAGCAGCAACTCGGGACAGCCTAATTCACCCCTCCACTTT.

This chain links TRBV7-9 with TRBJ2-7; D not resolved. Trimming pared 2 bases from V and 5 bases from J, leaving 10 bases between. The length of the CDR3 is 13 residues. Germline lookup yields CDR1 SEHNR and CDR2 FQNEAQ (reference sequence). The CDR3 loop is CASSLISEDEQYF. Here the CDR3 DNA reads TGTGCCAGCAGCTTAATTTCTGAGGACGAGCAGTACTTC.

V and J are TRBV27 and TRBJ2-7, with D possibly matching TRBD1 (5 bases). Germline V gene lookup returns CDR1 MNHEY and CDR2 SMNVEV (reference sequence). With 6 bases removed from V and 4 bases from J, the gap between germline ends came to 10 bases. This CDR3 comprises 12 residues. CDR3 DNA: TGTGCCAGCAGGGGGCATGGGTACGAGCAGTACTTC. Protein sequence: CASRGHGYEQYF.

This clone appeared a single time. The rearrangement uses TRBV10-3 and TRBJ1-2, with D hard to call. CDR3 length equals 18 residues. V lost 0 bases, J lost 5 bases, and 22 bases lay in between. Germline V gene lookup returns CDR1 ENHRY and CDR2 SYGVKD. CDR3 protein: CAISESPRSHRFLYGYTF. As DNA, the CDR3 is TGTGCCATCAGTGAGTCGCCGCGGTCCCACCGTTTCTTATATGGCTACACCTTC.

V is TRBV6-5 and J is TRBJ2-5, with a weak D call TRBD2 (6 bases). Germline V gene data show CDR1 as MNHEY and CDR2 as SVGAGI. Trimming removed 4 bases at V and 2 bases at J, with 8 bases between. The CDR3 length is 13 residues. The CDR3 reads CASSWGLQETQYF. CDR3 nucleotide sequence: TGTGCCAGCAGTTGGGGACTTCAAGAGACCCAGTACTTC.

This sequence joins TRBV6-5 and TRBJ2-7; weak D call: TRBD1 (5 bases). The V end was cut by 0 bases, the J end by 4 bases, with 10 bases between. Germline loops: CDR1 MNHEY, CDR2 SVGAGI. The CDR3 spans 14 residues. The CDR3 bases are TGTGCCAGCAGTTACTCGAAGGGGTATTACGAGCAGTACTTC. Protein sequence: CASSYSKGYYEQYF.

The rearrangement joins TRBV13 to TRBJ1-1; 9 bases match TRBD1. The CDR3 covers 15 residues. CDR1 PRHDT and CDR2 FYEKMQ come from the germline V gene (reference sequence). J was trimmed by 4 bases and V by 5 bases; bases with no gene match: 8. The CDR3 sequence is CASSTRQGVGTEAFF. CDR3 sequence (DNA): TGTGCCAGCAGCACGAGACAGGGGGTGGGCACTGAAGCTTTCTTT.

This clone was counted only a few times. V and J are TRBV6-4 and TRBJ2-3, with TRBD2 matching 11 bases. The CDR3 has 15 residues. Germline V CDR1 and CDR2: MRHNA, SNTAGT. V lost 5 bases and J lost 4; bases outside the gene matches: 5. In DNA, the CDR3 is TGTGCCAGCAGTATTAGCGGGGGGGCCGCAGATACGCAGTATTTT. It encodes CASSISGGAADTQYF.

This clone has a single count. One end of the junction does not line up with germline, which may come from a read error. The chain links TRBV5-1 to TRBJ1-6; possible D gene TRBD1, 6 bases. CDR3 size: 15 residues. Germline V gene sequence: CDR1 SGHRS, CDR2 YFSETQ. CDR3 nucleotide sequence: TGCGCCAGCAGCTTTACAGGGTCCTCTAATTCACCCCTCCACTTT. This codes for CASSFTGSSNSPLHF.

The chain joins TRBV2 to TRBJ1-5, with 8 positions matching TRBD1. CDR1 is SNHLY and CDR2 is FYNNEI in the germline V gene. The trim removed 6 bases at V and 9 bases at J, leaving 16 bases unmatched. The CDR3 totals 16 residues. This CDR3 is CASRAGTGAGNRPQHF. CDR3 nucleotides: TGTGCCAGCAGGGCCGGGACAGGAGCCGGAAACAGGCCCCAGCATTTT.

This clone was found a few times. The same CDR3 can be traced to other DNA sequences in this sample. The chain combines TRBV6-5 with TRBJ1-5; 9 bases are shared with TRBD1. This CDR3 spans 13 amino acids. V lost 6 bases to trimming and J lost 7 bases; unmatched junction nucleotides: 4. Germline V gene lookup returns CDR1 MNHEY and CDR2 SVGAGI. The chain's CDR3 is CASRDRGRQPQHF. DNA of the CDR3: TGTGCCAGCAGGGACAGGGGACGGCAGCCCCAGCATTTT.

The genes are TRBV23-1 and TRBJ1-2; D is perhaps TRBD1 (5 bases). TRBV23-1 qualifies as an ORF whose function is uncertain. With 9 bases removed from V and 8 bases from J, the gap between germline ends came to 22 bases. The length of the CDR3 is 14 residues. The CDR3 DNA is TGCGCCAGTTCCTGGGGCCTTCCCGGAGACGGCTACACCTTC. Protein sequence: CASSWGLPGDGYTF.

This clone has only a few counts. This rearrangement joins TRBV5-1 to TRBJ1-4; unclear D gene. CDR1 and CDR2 from the germline V gene are SGHRS and YFSETQ. The CDR3 spans 13 residues. Between the trimmed V and J ends, which lost 8 bases and 0 bases, there was a span of 8 bases. The CDR3 DNA reads TGCGCCAGTAAACTTGCAACTAATGAAAAACTGTTTTTT. Translation: CASKLATNEKLFF.

The CDR3 sequence is CASRWGESTYEQYF. DNA of the CDR3: TGTGCCAGCAGATGGGGGGAGAGCACCTACGAGCAGTACTTC. The chain employs TRBV2 and TRBJ2-7; a weak D match, TRBD2 (6 bases). The germline V gene has CDR1 SNHLY and CDR2 FYNNEI. Deletions cut 6 bases from V and 2 bases from J, with 14 bases between. The CDR3 extends over 14 amino acids.

This sequence joins TRBV4-1 and TRBJ1-4; 9 positions agree with TRBD1. The germline V gene encodes CDR1 MGHRA and CDR2 YSYEKL. V was clipped by 0 bases and J by 5 bases; unmatched bases: 4. This CDR3 comprises 16 residues. Written as DNA, the CDR3 is TGCGCCAGCAGCCAAGAAGCCGGGACAGGGAATGAAAAACTGTTTTTT. Protein sequence: CASSQEAGTGNEKLFF.

This clone was observed once. This chain uses TRBV5-1 with TRBJ2-3, with D perhaps TRBD2 (6 bases). CDR1 is SGHRS, CDR2 YFSETQ, per germline. The germline V and J ends were trimmed by 4 bases and 2 bases, with 11 bases remaining between them. The CDR3 is 14 residues long. The CDR3 DNA sequence: TGCGCCAGCAGCGAGGGACTCTCCACAGATACGCAGTATTTT. Translating it yields CASSEGLSTDTQYF. Complete variable domain (other parts from reference TRBV5-1 and TRBJ2-3): KAGVTQTPRYLIKTRGQQVTLSCSPISGHRSVSWYQQTPGQGLQFLFEYFSETQRNKGNFPGRFSGRQFSNSRSEMNVSTLELGDSALYLCASSEGLSTDTQYFGPGTRLTVL.

The chain is built from TRBV6-1 and TRBJ2-7, with D unresolved. Germline V gives CDR1 MNHNS, CDR2 SASEGT. V lost 3 bases, J lost 3 bases, and 9 bases lay in between. The CDR3 contains 13 residues. The CDR3 reads CASSDQDHYEQYF. In DNA form, the CDR3 reads TGTGCCAGCAGTGACCAGGATCACTACGAGCAGTACTTC.

The chain combines TRBV5-6 with TRBJ1-2; D uncertain. Trimming took off 3 bases at V and 5 bases at J, with 8 bases between the two ends. Germline V gene sequence: CDR1 SGHDT, CDR2 YYEEEE. There are 12 residues in the CDR3. CDR3 in amino acids: CASSSGVYGYTF. In DNA, the CDR3 is TGTGCCAGCAGCTCCGGTGTTTATGGCTACACCTTC.

V usage is TRBV3-1 (or the pseudogene TRBV3-2) and J usage is TRBJ2-7; 9 bases are a match to TRBD1. The CDR3 totals 14 residues. CDR1 and CDR2 (germline): LGHDT, YNNKEL (reference sequence). V was pared by 4 bases and J by 7 bases, with 8 bases of the junction left unmatched. CDR3 sequence (DNA): TGTGCCAGCAGCCGCCGGACAGGGGCGGGTGAGCAGTACTTC. As protein: CASSRRTGAGEQYF.

The J gene is TRBJ2-5, the V gene TRBV5-1; TRBD1 agrees at 9 bases. V dropped 5 bases and J dropped 4; count of bases not matched to a gene: 0. The germline V gene encodes CDR1 SGHRS and CDR2 YFSETQ. This CDR3 is built from 12 residues. CDR3 coding DNA: TGCGCCAGCAGGGGACAGGGAGAGACCCAGTACTTC. Translating it yields CASRGQGETQYF.